This is a list of T cell receptor beta chains from one sample in a study of blood T cell repertoires in COVID-19. The protocol was immunoSEQ multiplex PCR, while the TCRdb copy is restricted to in-frame clones and leaves out a portion. The table shows 70,000 or so clones, with approximately 90% occurring only once. Sequencing was performed on peripheral blood. These receptors came from a woman in her late teens or twenties with acute or convalescent COVID-19. The CDR3 runs from the conserved cysteine through the conserved F or W. The D gene is left open where the match is weak.

d_gene | len | j_gene | v_gene | CDR3aa
TRBD2 | 13 | TRBJ2-7 | TRBV7-9 | CASSAGLGYEQYF
TRBD1 | 14 | TRBJ2-7 | TRBV10-2 | CASSEGQGSYEQYF
NA | 13 | TRBJ1-4 | TRBV20-1 | CSASGQRVVGLFF
TRBD1 | 15 | TRBJ2-7 | TRBV29-1 | CSVVWEGQGPYKQYF
NA | 15 | TRBJ1-6 | TRBV2 | CASRPGRAANSPLHF
TRBD2 | 15 | TRBJ2-1 | TRBV19 | CASTGDGRASNEQFF
NA | 15 | TRBJ1-2 | TRBV29-1 | CSVEPPQARRYGYTF
TRBD1 | 14 | TRBJ1-6 | TRBV11-2 | CASSSQGTYSPLHF
NA | 15 | TRBJ1-4 | TRBV7-8 | CASSLSSGTNEKLFF
TRBD1 | 16 | TRBJ1-1 | TRBV5-1 | CASSLNPGGVPTEAFF
NA | 15 | TRBJ1-2 | TRBV28 | CASSPKLATGSGYTF
TRBD1 | 15 | TRBJ1-1 | TRBV5-6 | CASSLTGGSNTEAFF
NA | 14 | TRBJ1-1 | TRBV2 | CASSLRGQNTEAFF
NA | 12 | TRBJ2-7 | TRBV28 | CASRATGTGLYF
TRBD2 | 18 | TRBJ2-1 | TRBV7-6 | CASSLSLTSGSIDNEQFF
NA | 14 | TRBJ1-1 | TRBV15 | CATSRELTGSEAFF
NA | 16 | TRBJ2-3 | TRBV5-1 | CASNAQGGVVPDTQYF
NA | 12 | TRBJ2-1 | TRBV13 | CASSFAYNEQFF